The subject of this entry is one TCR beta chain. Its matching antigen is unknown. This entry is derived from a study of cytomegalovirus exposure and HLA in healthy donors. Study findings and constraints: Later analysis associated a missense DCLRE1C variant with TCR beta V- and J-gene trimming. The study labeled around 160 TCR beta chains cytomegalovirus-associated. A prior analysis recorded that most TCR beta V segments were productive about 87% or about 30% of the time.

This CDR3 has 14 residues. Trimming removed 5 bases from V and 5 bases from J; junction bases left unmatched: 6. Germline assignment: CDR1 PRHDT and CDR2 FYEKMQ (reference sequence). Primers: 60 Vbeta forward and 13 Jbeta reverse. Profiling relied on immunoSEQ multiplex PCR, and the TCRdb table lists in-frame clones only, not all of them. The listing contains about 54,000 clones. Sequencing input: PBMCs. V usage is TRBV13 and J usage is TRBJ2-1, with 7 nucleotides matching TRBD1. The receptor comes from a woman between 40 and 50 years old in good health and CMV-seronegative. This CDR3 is CASSQMGTDNEQFF. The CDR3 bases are TGTGCCAGCAGCCAAATGGGGACAGACAATGAGCAGTTCTTC.